A single sample is the source of the 17 T cell receptor beta chains below, sequenced in a study of shared clonotypes between healthy human individuals. The data were produced by immunoSEQ multiplex PCR, yet TCRdb's version contains in-frame clones alone and is incomplete. Of 1,400,000 or so clones listed, around 98.5% are singletons. Specimen: naive CD4+ T cells sorted from blood. This sample's subset: CD45RA+ positively selected. These receptors came from a man aged 25 to 45 in good health.

The gene calls are TRBV9 and TRBJ2-1; the match to TRBD2 covers 8 bases. Germline V gene lookup returns CDR1 SGDLS and CDR2 YYNGEE. V was clipped by 0 bases and J by 4 bases; unmatched bases: 15. This CDR3 spans 19 amino acids. The CDR3 loop is CASSVGPQPREGRYNEQFF. The CDR3 region has the DNA TGTGCCAGCAGCGTAGGTCCTCAACCCCGGGAGGGCCGGTACAATGAGCAGTTCTTC.

The V call is TRBV5-5, the J call TRBJ2-7; D is undetermined. V was cut by 6 bases and J by 5 bases, with 15 bases left in between. In germline, CDR1 is SGHKS, CDR2 YYEKEE (reference sequence). The CDR3 has 13 residues. In nucleotides, the CDR3 is TGTGCCAGCAAGGTCGGTATAGGAGACGAGCAGTACTTC. Translated, it gives CASKVGIGDEQYF.

The rearrangement uses TRBV7-2 and TRBJ2-5, with 8 bases that match TRBD1. The CDR3 loop spans 16 amino acids. CDR1 and CDR2 (germline): SGHTA, FQGNSA. J gave up 5 bases and V 3 bases, and 11 bases lay outside the gene matches. In DNA, the CDR3 is TGTGCCAGCAGCTTGGAGCTACAGGGGGTGGGGGAGACCCAGTACTTC. It specifies CASSLELQGVGETQYF. Full variable domain (missing parts from reference TRBV7-2 and TRBJ2-5): GAGVSQSPSNKVTEKGKDVELRCDPISGHTALYWYRQSLGQGLEFLIYFQGNSAPDKSGLPSDRFSAERTGGSVSTLTIQRTQQEDSAVYLCASSLELQGVGETQYFGPGTRLLVL.

The chain combines TRBV18 with TRBJ1-1; D is perhaps TRBD1 (5 bases). Germline CDR1 KGHSH, CDR2 LQKENI. The CDR3 runs 16 residues. V lost 2 bases and J 0 bases, leaving 13 bases between the germline ends. CDR3 sequence reads: CASSPGQDDMNTEAFF. CDR3 nucleotides: TGTGCCAGCTCACCAGGACAAGATGATATGAACACTGAAGCTTTCTTT.

The chain links TRBV15 to TRBJ2-7; TRBD2 agrees at 8 bases. Germline V gives CDR1 LNHNV, CDR2 YYDKDF (reference sequence). Trimming cost V 4 bases and J 3 bases; bases outside gene matches: 5. This CDR3 spans 14 amino acids. CDR3 DNA sequence: TGTGCCACCAGCATACCCGGGACTAGCTACGAGCAGTACTTC. Translated: CATSIPGTSYEQYF.

The chain joins TRBV4-1 to TRBJ2-7, with TRBD2 as a possible D gene (5 bases). The CDR3 has 14 amino acids. Germline loops: CDR1 MGHRA, CDR2 YSYEKL. V lost 2 bases to trimming and J lost 4 bases, with 12 bases between them. CDR3 protein: CASSQPGIFYEQYF. The DNA for the CDR3 is TGCGCCAGCAGCCAACCCGGGATCTTTTACGAGCAGTACTTC.

Note on this clone: A read error may be the cause here, since a much bigger clone is one base away. The sample contains more than one DNA sequence encoding this CDR3. The chain combines TRBV4-3 with TRBJ2-7, with unresolved D. Per the germline V gene, CDR1 is LGHNA and CDR2 is YSLEER. The CDR3 totals 14 residues. CDR3 residues: CASSQDLRSSEQYF. The CDR3, as DNA: TGCGCCAGCAGCCAAGATTTAAGGTCCTCCGAGCAGTACTTC.

The chain uses TRBV27 and TRBJ2-7; D unresolved. The CDR3 is made up of 12 amino acids. Trimming took 3 bases from V and 7 from J, leaving 10 bases between them. Germline assignment: CDR1 MNHEY and CDR2 SMNVEV (reference sequence). As DNA, the CDR3 is TGTGCCAGCAGTTTTTTAGACAAAGAGCAGTACTTC. It yields the protein CASSFLDKEQYF.

For this clone: This CDR3 is also generated by other DNA sequences in the sample. The rearrangement joins TRBV5-1 to TRBJ1-4, with TRBD1 identical over 11 bases. The CDR3 consists of 14 residues. CDR1 and CDR2 from the germline V gene are SGHRS and YFSETQ. J lost 6 bases, V lost 4 bases, and 2 bases had no gene match. The CDR3 here is CASSRDRGDEKLFF. Written as DNA, the CDR3 is TGCGCCAGCAGCAGGGACAGGGGGGATGAAAAACTGTTTTTT.

The gene calls are TRBV28 and TRBJ1-2; D is uncertain. This CDR3 comprises 13 residues. V was trimmed by 2 bases and J by 8 bases, leaving 12 bases between them. Germline V CDR1 and CDR2: MDHEN, SYDVKM. This chain's CDR3 is CASSLLGWGGYTF. CDR3 in DNA: TGTGCCAGCAGTTTACTGGGTTGGGGAGGCTACACCTTC.

The CDR3 DNA sequence: TGTGCCAGCAGTCTGACGGGACAGGGGAGAGGCTACACCTTC. This encodes CASSLTGQGRGYTF. The V and J genes are TRBV28 and TRBJ1-2; 10 bases line up with TRBD1. There are 14 residues in the CDR3. V was pared by 5 bases and J by 8 bases, with 8 bases of the junction left unmatched. From germline, CDR1 is MDHEN and CDR2 SYDVKM.

This chain uses TRBV11-3 with TRBJ1-3; 7 positions agree with TRBD1. The CDR3 length is 16 residues. Trimming at V came to 1 base and at J to 2 bases, leaving 5 bases not matched to a gene. Germline CDR1 SGHNT, CDR2 YENEEA. The CDR3 DNA reads as TGTGCCAGCAGCTTAGGTGGGACAGACACTGGAAACACCATATATTTT. Translated, it gives CASSLGGTDTGNTIYF.

The rearrangement joins TRBV19 to TRBJ1-5; D is unresolved. Trimming took off 6 bases at V and 0 bases at J, with 6 bases between the two ends. CDR3 length: 13 amino acids. Germline-derived CDR1 and CDR2 are LNHDA and SQIVND (reference sequence). The CDR3 region has the DNA TGTGCCAGTAGCCCGTATAGCAATCAGCCCCAGCATTTT. Encoded protein: CASSPYSNQPQHF.

The V and J genes are TRBV7-8 and TRBJ1-1; D uncertain. Germline CDR1 SGHVS, CDR2 FQNEAQ. This CDR3 comprises 13 residues. V was trimmed by 4 bases and J by 0 bases, leaving 6 bases between them. DNA of the CDR3: TGTGCCAGCAGCTATACAGTGAACACTGAAGCTTTCTTT. Protein product: CASSYTVNTEAFF.

This clone was detected only once. The J gene is TRBJ2-1, the V gene TRBV12-2; no DNA check was done on the table's D call, TRBD2. TRBV12-2 is a documented pseudogene. The CDR3 consists of 19 residues. The chain's CDR3 is CASRLASIPTSFSYNEQFF. Written as DNA, the CDR3 is TGTGCAAGTCGCTTAGCTAGCATCCCCACATCATTCTCCTACAATGAGCAGTTCTTC.

The chain uses TRBV2 and TRBJ1-1, with D tentatively TRBD1 (6 bases). The CDR3 spans 16 residues. The ends were cut back, 4 bases at V and 7 bases at J, with 22 bases in the middle. The germline CDR1 and CDR2 sequences are SNHLY and FYNNEI. This CDR3 is CASSVYGGRIDDEAFF. The CDR3 DNA reads TGTGCCAGCAGTGTGTATGGGGGGCGGATTGACGATGAAGCTTTCTTT.

This chain links TRBV29-1 with TRBJ1-4; D unresolved. CDR1 is SQVTM, CDR2 ANQGSEA, per germline. The CDR3 runs 14 residues. The V end lost 5 bases, the J end lost 0 bases, and 10 bases lay between the germline ends. For the CDR3, the DNA is TGCAGCGTTTACGACTCTGCAACTAATGAAAAACTGTTTTTT. This codes for CSVYDSATNEKLFF.